Presented here are 19 T cell receptor beta chains from one specimen sequenced in a study of regulatory T cells in long-lasting Graves disease. TCR beta libraries were built with iRepertoire HTBI primers and Arm-PCR of CDR3 regions. TCRdb passed the multiplex PCR reads through MiXCR, listing each CDR3 protein once. Among about 470,000 distinct CDR3 sequences, around 20% were seen once, and the ten largest hold 7.8%. Time point specified: persistent/refractory GD, antithyroid drugs over 5 years with positive TRAb. There was RNA extracted from PBMCs, and the TCR library was made from it. Sequenced here: peripheral blood mononuclear cells (PBMCs), sampled when the disease was refractory, from a patient treated with antithyroid drugs. These receptors all stem from a female donor with Graves disease.

This clonotype was detected many times. V is TRBV6-2 or TRBV6-3 and J is TRBJ1-4, with D possibly being TRBD1 (5 bases). The CDR3 runs 16 residues. The germline V gene has CDR1 MNHEY and CDR2 SVGEGT. V was shortened by 5 bases and J by 7 bases, with 20 bases between the two germline ends. CDR3 region: CASSEGFWEGSEKLFF. The CDR3 DNA is TGTGCCAGCAGTGAAGGTTTTTGGGAGGGGTCTGAAAAACTGTTTTTT.

This clonotype was seen only a few times. This chain connects TRBV7-2 to TRBJ1-6; D is possibly TRBD1 (5 bases). The CDR3 spans 16 residues. Germline CDR1 is SGHTA and CDR2 is FQGNSA. V lost 3 bases to trimming and J lost 5 bases, with 14 bases between them. The chain's CDR3 is CASSFSTGTHNSPLHF. CDR3 coding DNA: TGTGCCAGCAGCTTTAGTACCGGGACCCATAATTCACCCCTCCACTTT.

This clonotype was detected only a few times. V usage is TRBV7-9 and J usage is TRBJ1-6; no clear D gene. CDR1 SEHNR and CDR2 FQNEAQ come from the germline V gene (reference sequence). Trimming removed 1 base at V and 4 bases at J, with 5 bases between. This CDR3 is 14 amino acids long. The CDR3 DNA reads as TGTGCCAGCAGCTTAGTGGGATATAATTCACCCCTCCACTTT. It codes for CASSLVGYNSPLHF.

This chain connects TRBV6-1 to TRBJ2-6; TRBD1 is a possible D gene (5 bases). Germline V CDR1 and CDR2: MNHNS, SASEGT. V was cut by 8 bases and J by 0 bases, with 14 bases left in between. This CDR3 spans 16 amino acids. CDR3 protein: CASGPGLFSGANVLTF. CDR3 sequence (DNA): TGTGCCAGCGGCCCAGGGTTATTCTCTGGGGCCAACGTCCTGACTTTC.

The V and J genes are TRBV18 and TRBJ1-2, with D perhaps TRBD1 (5 bases). The germline V and J ends were trimmed by 7 bases and 2 bases, with 8 bases remaining between them. CDR1 is KGHSH, CDR2 LQKENI, per germline. The CDR3 sequence is 12 residues long. This chain's CDR3 is CASFRQNYGYTF. The CDR3 DNA reads as TGTGCCAGCTTCCGACAGAACTATGGCTACACCTTC.

This clonotype was counted at least ten times. The chain carries TRBV28 and TRBJ2-5; D unclear. V lost 5 bases and J lost 5, with 9 bases in between. Germline lookup yields CDR1 MDHEN and CDR2 SYDVKM. This CDR3 has 12 residues. CDR3 region: CASSPTPETQYF. CDR3 bases: TGTGCCAGCAGTCCCACCCCGGAGACCCAGTACTTC.

The genes are TRBV20-1 and TRBJ1-2; 9 nucleotides agree with TRBD1. The V segment lost 3 bases and the J segment 5 bases; nucleotides outside the gene matches: 4. The CDR3 consists of 13 residues. Germline V gene lookup returns CDR1 DFQATT and CDR2 SNEGSKA (reference sequence). As DNA, the CDR3 is TGCAGTGCTAGTCCGGGACAGGGTTATGGCTACACCTTC. Protein: CSASPGQGYGYTF.

This clonotype was counted at least ten times. This chain uses TRBV5-1 with TRBJ1-6, with D perhaps TRBD1 (6 bases). Germline V gene sequence: CDR1 SGHRS, CDR2 YFSETQ. V was cut by 0 bases and J by 8 bases, with 12 bases left in between. This CDR3 is built from 15 residues. In nucleotides, the CDR3 is TGCGCCAGCAGCTTGGAGGGACACGCGGATTCACCCCTCCACTTT. It is translated as CASSLEGHADSPLHF.

J is TRBJ1-1 and V is TRBV29-1, with a possible D match to TRBD1 (6 bases). The CDR3 runs 13 residues. The germline gives CDR1 SQVTM, CDR2 ANQGSEA. The ends were cut back, 3 bases at V and 4 bases at J, with 12 bases in the middle. Written as DNA, the CDR3 is TGCAGCGTTGATTCAGGGGCCTCCACTGAAGCTTTCTTT. Translation: CSVDSGASTEAFF.

The chain is built from TRBV5-1 and TRBJ2-7; TRBD2 matches 8 bases. The trim removed 0 bases at V and 2 bases at J, leaving 4 bases unmatched. Germline V lookup: CDR1 SGHRS, CDR2 YFSETQ. The CDR3 covers 15 residues. The CDR3 coding sequence is TGCGCCAGCAGCTTGGAAGCGGGAGTTACCTACGAGCAGTACTTC. Its translation: CASSLEAGVTYEQYF.

This chain connects TRBV20-1 to TRBJ2-3; 9 bases agree with TRBD1. The CDR3 is 17 residues long. Trimming took 0 bases from V and 0 from J; bases not matched to a gene: 7. Per the germline V gene, CDR1 is DFQATT and CDR2 is SNEGSKA (reference sequence). CDR3: CSARDPFGQGSTDTQYF. The DNA for the CDR3 is TGCAGTGCTAGAGATCCCTTCGGACAGGGGAGCACAGATACGCAGTATTTT.

The chain combines TRBV19 with TRBJ1-5; D unclear. The CDR3 runs 16 residues. V was pared by 3 bases and J by 5 bases, with 17 bases between. CDR1 and CDR2 from the germline V gene are LNHDA and SQIVND (reference sequence). The CDR3 DNA sequence: TGTGCCAGTAGTATTACAGTCGCTAGGGAGGATCAGCCCCAGCATTTT. This translates into CASSITVAREDQPQHF.

This rearrangement joins TRBV19 to TRBJ2-2; tentatively, D is TRBD2 (6 bases). Germline V gene data show CDR1 as LNHDA and CDR2 as SQIVND (reference sequence). V was cut by 3 bases and J by 4 bases, with 15 bases left in between. The CDR3 is made up of 16 amino acids. In DNA, the CDR3 is TGTGCCAGTAGTATCGGGGGACTCCCGGGCACCGGGGAGCTGTTTTTT. Translating gives CASSIGGLPGTGELFF.

This clonotype was observed a handful of times. The J gene is TRBJ2-7, the V gene TRBV29-1; a weak D match, TRBD1 (5 bases). The CDR3 extends over 15 amino acids. CDR1 is SQVTM and CDR2 is ANQGSEA in the germline V gene. Trimming removed 6 bases from V and 0 bases from J, with 18 bases in between. The DNA of the CDR3 is TGCAGCGTCCAAAGACCAGGGCTCTTCTCCTACGAGCAGTACTTC. Amino acid sequence: CSVQRPGLFSYEQYF.

A single count supports this clonotype. The rearrangement links TRBV11-2 to TRBJ2-1; 14 bases are shared with TRBD2. This CDR3 contains 19 residues. In germline, CDR1 is SGHAT, CDR2 FQNNGV. V was pared by 1 base and J by 8 bases, with 13 bases of the junction left unmatched. CDR3 nucleotide sequence: TGTGCCAGCAGCTTAGGGGACAGACTAGCGGGAGGGCTATTGCATGAGCAGTTCTTC. This gives the protein CASSLGDRLAGGLLHEQFF.

This clonotype was counted many times. The gene calls are TRBV28 and TRBJ2-7; TRBD2 matches 8 bases. Germline CDR1 and CDR2: MDHEN and SYDVKM. This CDR3 comprises 14 residues. Losses at the gene ends were 5 bases for V and 2 bases for J; bases not matched to a gene: 5. The CDR3 nucleotides read TGTGCCAGCAGTCCGCGGGGGGACCCCTACGAGCAGTACTTC. Translated: CASSPRGDPYEQYF.

With respect to this clonotype: A read error is possible here, since a much larger clone lies one base away. The CDR3 protein is CASGLPDRSYEQYF. The CDR3 DNA reads TGTGCCAGCGGTCTACCGGACAGGTCCTACGAGCAGTACTTC. The chain has TRBV28 and TRBJ2-7, with 7 bases matching TRBD1. Germline V gene sequence: CDR1 MDHEN, CDR2 SYDVKM. The CDR3 length is 14 residues. J gave up 1 base and V 8 bases, and 8 bases lay outside the gene matches.

The chain has TRBV28 and TRBJ2-7; 9 bases are a match to TRBD1. The CDR3 is 15 amino acids. Germline trimming cut 5 bases from V and 7 bases from J; bases unmatched to any gene: 12. The V gene's germline CDR1 is MDHEN and CDR2 SYDVKM. The CDR3 reads CASSETGQGLSEQYF. The CDR3 region has the DNA TGTGCCAGCAGTGAAACGGGACAGGGTCTTAGTGAGCAGTACTTC.

This clonotype has ten or more counts. V usage is TRBV2 and J usage is TRBJ2-4; 7 positions match TRBD2. CDR1 is SNHLY, CDR2 FYNNEI, per germline. V shed 6 bases, J shed 8 bases, and the junction held 16 bases outside the gene matches. This CDR3 spans 16 amino acids. DNA for the CDR3: TGTGCCAGCAGCGCGGACTACCTGGGGGGGATAGACATTCAGTACTTC. Protein sequence: CASSADYLGGIDIQYF. The full variable domain, with the rest looked up from reference TRBV2 and TRBJ2-4, is EPEVTQTPSHQVTQMGQEVILRCVPISNHLYFYWYRQILGQKVEFLVSFYNNEISEKSEIFDDQFSVERPDGSNFTLKIRSTKLEDSAMYFCASSADYLGGIDIQYFGAGTRLSVL.